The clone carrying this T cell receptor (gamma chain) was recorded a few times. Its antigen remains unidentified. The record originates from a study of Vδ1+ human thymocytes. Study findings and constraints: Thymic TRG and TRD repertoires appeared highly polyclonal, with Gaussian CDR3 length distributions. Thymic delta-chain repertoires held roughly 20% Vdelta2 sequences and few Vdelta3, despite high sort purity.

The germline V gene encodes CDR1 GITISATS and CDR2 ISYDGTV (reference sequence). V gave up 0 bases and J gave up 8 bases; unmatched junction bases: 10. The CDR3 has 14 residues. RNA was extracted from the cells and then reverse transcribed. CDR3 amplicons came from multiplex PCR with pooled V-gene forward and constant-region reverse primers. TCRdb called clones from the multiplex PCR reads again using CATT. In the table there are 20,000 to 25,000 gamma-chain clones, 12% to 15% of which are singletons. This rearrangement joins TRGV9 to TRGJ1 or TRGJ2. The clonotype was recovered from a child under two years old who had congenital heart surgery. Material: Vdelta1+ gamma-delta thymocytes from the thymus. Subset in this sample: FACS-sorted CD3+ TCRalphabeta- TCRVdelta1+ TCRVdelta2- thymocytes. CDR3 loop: CALWEVQVPNKKLF. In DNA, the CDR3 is TGTGCCTTGTGGGAGGTGCAGGTGCCGAATAAGAAACTCTTT.